This T cell receptor (beta chain) comes out of a study of blood T cell repertoires in COVID-19. Study overall: PBMCs, B-cell-depleted T cells, or T cells were the source of the cDNA or gDNA that made up the material.

Methods used by the authors: Quantification of nucleated cells was approximated via reference gene primer amplification. Assay used: immunoSEQ multiplex PCR; TCRdb lists only in-frame clones, some missing. V and J calls and clone size are those listed in that table; D and trimming were worked out from the DNA. The repertoire holds approximately 200,000 clones, with around 85% as singletons. Trimming left V 2 bases short and J 6 bases short, with 11 bases between. The CDR3 is 13 amino acids. Germline assignment: CDR1 LGHNA and CDR2 YNFKEQ. Those who participated ranged in age from roughly 18 to 90 years and resided in about two dozen US areas. What the recovered Cohort 3 donors had was two negative PCRs, clearance, or symptom resolution.

The chain employs TRBV4-2 and TRBJ2-7; D is uncertain. Sequencing input: PBMCs or T cells enriched from blood (not recorded which). This receptor was identified in a middle-aged man who had recovered from COVID-19. This CDR3 is CASSQNFELEQYF. Here the CDR3 DNA reads TGTGCCAGCAGCCAAAATTTCGAGCTCGAGCAGTACTTC.